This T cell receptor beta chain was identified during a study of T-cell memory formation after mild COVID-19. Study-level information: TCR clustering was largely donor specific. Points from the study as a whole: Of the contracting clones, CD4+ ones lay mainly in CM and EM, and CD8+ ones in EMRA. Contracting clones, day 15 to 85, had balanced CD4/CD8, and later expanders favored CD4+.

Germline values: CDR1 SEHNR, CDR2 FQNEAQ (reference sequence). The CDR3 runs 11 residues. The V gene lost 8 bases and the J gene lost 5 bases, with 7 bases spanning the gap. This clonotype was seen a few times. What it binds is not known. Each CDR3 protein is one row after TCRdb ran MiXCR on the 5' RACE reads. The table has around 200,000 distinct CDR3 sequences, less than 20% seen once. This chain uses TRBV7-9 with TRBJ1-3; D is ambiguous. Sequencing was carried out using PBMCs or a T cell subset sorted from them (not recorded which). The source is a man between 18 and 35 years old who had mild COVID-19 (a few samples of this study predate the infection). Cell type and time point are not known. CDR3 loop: CASQSRNTIYF. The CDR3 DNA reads TGTGCCAGCCAATCCAGAAACACCATATATTTT.